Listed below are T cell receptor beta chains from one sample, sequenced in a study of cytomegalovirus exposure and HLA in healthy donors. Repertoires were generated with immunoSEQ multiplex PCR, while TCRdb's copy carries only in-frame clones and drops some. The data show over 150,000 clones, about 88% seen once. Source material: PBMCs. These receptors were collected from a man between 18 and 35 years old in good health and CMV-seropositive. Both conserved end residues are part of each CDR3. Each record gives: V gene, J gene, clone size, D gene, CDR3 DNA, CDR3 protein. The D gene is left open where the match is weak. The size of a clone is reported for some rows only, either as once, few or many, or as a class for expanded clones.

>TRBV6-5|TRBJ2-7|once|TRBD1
TGTGCCAGCAGTTACTCGACAGGGGGCGAGCAGTACTTC
CASSYSTGGEQYF
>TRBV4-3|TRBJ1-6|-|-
TGCGCCAGCAGCCATGCAAGCGGCAGGGGCAATTCACCCCTCCACTTT
CASSHASGRGNSPLHF
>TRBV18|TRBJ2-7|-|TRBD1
TGTGCCAGCTCACCCGGGACAGGCTCCTACGAGCAGTACTTC
CASSPGTGSYEQYF
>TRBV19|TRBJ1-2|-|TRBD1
TGTGCCAGTAGTATGATGCGGTGGACAGGGGGTGTCTATGGCTACACCTTC
CASSMMRWTGGVYGYTF
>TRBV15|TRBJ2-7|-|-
TGTGCCAGCGGGTGGGGGGACCCATACGAGCAGTACTTC
CASGWGDPYEQYF
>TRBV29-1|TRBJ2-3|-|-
TGCAGCGTTGACAGTTCTCGGAGAGATACGCAGTATTTT
CSVDSSRRDTQYF
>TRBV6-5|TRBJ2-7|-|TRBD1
TGTGCCAGCAGTTACCCCAACAGGGGCGGCTACGAGCAGTACTTC
CASSYPNRGGYEQYF
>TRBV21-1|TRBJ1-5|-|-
TGTGCCAGCAGCACGTCCCTCCGGGCCCTCAGGGATCAGCCCCAGCATTTT
CASSTSLRALRDQPQHF
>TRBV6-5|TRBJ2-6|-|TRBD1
TGTGCCAGCAAAACAGACAGGGCTGGGGCCAACGTCCTGACTTTC
CASKTDRAGANVLTF
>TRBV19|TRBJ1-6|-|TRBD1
TGTGCCAGTAGTATCTCCGGAAACACAGGGGGGATAGATAATTCACCCCTCCACTTT
CASSISGNTGGIDNSPLHF
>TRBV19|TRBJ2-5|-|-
TGTGCCAGTAGTCTACACGGGGAAGAGACCCAGTACTTC
CASSLHGEETQYF
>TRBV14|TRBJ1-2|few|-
TGTGCCAGCAGCTTGACGACAGGTCCCGACTACACCTTC
CASSLTTGPDYTF
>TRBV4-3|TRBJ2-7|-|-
TGCGCCAGCAGCCAAGAAGGGAGGACGTTAGGTTACGAGCAGTACTTC
CASSQEGRTLGYEQYF
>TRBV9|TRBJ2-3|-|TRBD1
TGTGCCAGCAGTGTACAGGGGGCGAGCACAGATACGCAGTATTTT
CASSVQGASTDTQYF
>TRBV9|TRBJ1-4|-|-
TGTGCCAGCAGCCCAAGATACGGGGCAACTAATGAAAAACTGTTTTTT
CASSPRYGATNEKLFF
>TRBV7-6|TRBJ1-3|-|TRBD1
TGTGCCAGCAGCCCGGGACAGCACTCTGGAAACACCATATATTTT
CASSPGQHSGNTIYF
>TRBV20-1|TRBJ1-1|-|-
TGCAGTGCGGTACAGAACACTGAAGCTTTCTTT
CSAVQNTEAFF
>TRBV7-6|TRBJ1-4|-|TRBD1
TGTGCCAGCAGCCAGGGACAGGGGGGAGAAAAACTGTTTTTT
CASSQGQGGEKLFF
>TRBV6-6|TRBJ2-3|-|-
TGTGCCAGCAGGGGGGCAGGGGATACGCAGTATTTT
CASRGAGDTQYF
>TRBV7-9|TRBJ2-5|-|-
TGTGCCAGCAGCTCGGGACACACTCTTGGGGAGACCCAGTACTTC
CASSSGHTLGETQYF
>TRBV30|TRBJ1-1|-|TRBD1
TGTGCCTGGAGGGGGGCAGGGGGCACTGAAGCTTTCTTT
CAWRGAGGTEAFF
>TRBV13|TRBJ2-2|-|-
TGTGCCAGCAGCTTAGGGCCTAACGGGGAGCTGTTTTTT
CASSLGPNGELFF
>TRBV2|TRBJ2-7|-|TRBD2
TGTGCCAGCAGTGAAGCGTGGGTGCGGGGGGGCTACGAGCAGTACTTC
CASSEAWVRGGYEQYF
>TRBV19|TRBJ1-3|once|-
TGTGCCAGTAGCCCAGCAGGAAGGTACTCTGGAAACACCATATATTTT
CASSPAGRYSGNTIYF
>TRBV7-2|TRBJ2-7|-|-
TGTGCCAGCAGCCGCCCGGGATCTCTATACGAGCAGTACTTC
CASSRPGSLYEQYF
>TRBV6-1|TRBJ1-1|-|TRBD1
TGTGCCAGCAGTGCCACAGGGGGCCGGAAGAACACTGAAGCTTTCTTT
CASSATGGRKNTEAFF
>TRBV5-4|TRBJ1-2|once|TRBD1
TGTGCCAGCAGCGCCGACAGGGGTGGTGGCTACACCTTC
CASSADRGGGYTF